One sample yielded the 24 T cell receptor beta chains listed below, sequenced in a study of blood T cells in healthy people across ages. Together with a sample-barcoded 5' primer, a J-beta primer mix was included in a second PCR lasting about 7 to 11 cycles. TCRdb called the 5' RACE reads again in MiXCR, with one record for every CDR3 protein. The sample yields fewer than 800,000 distinct CDR3 sequences, more than 40% seen once. The specimen was blood. These receptors all come from a woman between 55 and 75 years old in good health.

V and J are TRBV24-1 and TRBJ2-2; TRBD1 agrees at 10 bases. The trim removed 2 bases at V and 3 bases at J, leaving 2 bases unmatched. The CDR3 sequence is 16 residues long. Germline assignment: CDR1 KGHDR and CDR2 SFDVKD. The CDR3, as DNA: TGTGCCACCAGTGATTGGGACAGGGGAGACACCGGGGAGCTGTTTTTT. Translated, it gives CATSDWDRGDTGELFF.

In this sample, this clonotype turned up a few times. The chain carries TRBV7-3 and TRBJ2-3; 8 positions match TRBD2. The CDR3 length is 14 residues. J lost 6 bases, V lost 4 bases, and 6 bases had no gene match. The germline V gene has CDR1 SGHTA and CDR2 FQGTGA. The CDR3: CASSSSGRVDTQYF. The CDR3 DNA sequence: TGTGCCAGCAGCTCCAGCGGGAGAGTGGATACGCAGTATTTT.

This clonotype was found a few times. The chain is built from TRBV10-3 and TRBJ2-4; D is unclear. This CDR3 is 12 amino acids long. The germline V gene encodes CDR1 ENHRY and CDR2 SYGVKD. V was trimmed by 2 bases and J by 13 bases, leaving 12 bases between them. The CDR3 DNA is TGTGCCATCAGTGAGGACGGGTTTGGGCAGTACTTC. Amino acids: CAISEDGFGQYF.

The CDR3 DNA follows: TGCGCCAGCAGCTTATTACCCTTAGGCGACAATGAGCAGTTCTTC. Its translation: CASSLLPLGDNEQFF. J is TRBJ2-1 and V is TRBV5-1; D gene uncertain. V gave up 2 bases and J gave up 5 bases, with 14 bases separating them. The CDR3 covers 15 residues. Germline assignment: CDR1 SGHRS and CDR2 YFSETQ.

This clonotype was counted a single time. The chain uses TRBV7-6 and TRBJ2-1; 11 bases are a match to TRBD2. This CDR3 has 17 amino acids. Unmatched junction bases numbered 9, after V lost 2 bases and J lost 6 bases. Per the germline V gene, CDR1 is SGHVS and CDR2 is FNYEAQ. For the CDR3, the DNA is TGTGCCAGCAGCTTACAACTAGCGGGAGTGGGGACCAATGAGCAGTTCTTC. Residues: CASSLQLAGVGTNEQFF. Supplemented by reference TRBV7-6 and TRBJ2-1, the full variable domain reads GAGVSQSPRYKVTKRGQDVALRCDPISGHVSLYWYRQALGQGPEFLTYFNYEAQQDKSGLPNDRFSAERPEGSISTLTIQRTEQRDSAMYRCASSLQLAGVGTNEQFFGPGTRLTVL.

This clonotype was counted at least ten times. V is TRBV24-1 and J is TRBJ2-5, with 11 nucleotides matching TRBD2. In germline, CDR1 is KGHDR, CDR2 SFDVKD. There are 15 residues in the CDR3. The ends lost 0 bases at V and 11 bases at J; junction bases unmatched: 7. The CDR3 DNA reads TGTGCCACCAGTGATTTGACTAGCGGGAGTCGTGAGCAGTACTTC. This gives the protein CATSDLTSGSREQYF.

This clonotype was seen many times. This sequence joins TRBV6-1 and TRBJ2-7; D is unclear. The germline CDR1 and CDR2 sequences are MNHNS and SASEGT. There are 12 residues in the CDR3. Trimming took 7 bases from V and 3 from J, leaving 10 bases between them. The CDR3 region is CASTRSVYEQYF. DNA for the CDR3: TGTGCCAGCACGCGGTCCGTCTACGAGCAGTACTTC.

Details on this clonotype: This may stem from a read error, because a much larger clone lies one nucleotide away. The rearrangement links TRBV5-1 to TRBJ1-1; D call uncertain. V lost 3 bases and J 0 bases, leaving 6 bases between the germline ends. The CDR3 runs 13 residues. Germline V gene lookup returns CDR1 SGHRS and CDR2 YFSETQ. The CDR3 DNA sequence: TGCGCCAGCAGCTGGGAGGTGAACACTGAAGCTTTCTTT. Translation gives CASSWEVNTEAFF. The whole variable domain, remainder taken from reference TRBV5-1 and TRBJ1-1, is KAGVTQTPRYLIKTRGQQVTLSCSPISGHRSVSWYQQTPGQGLQFLFEYFSETQRNKGNFPGRFSGRQFSNSRSEMNVSTLELGDSALYLCASSWEVNTEAFFGQGTRLTVV.

This clonotype was counted between two and nine times. The chain joins TRBV20-1 to TRBJ2-2, with no clear D. This CDR3 region has 13 residues. The germline CDR1 and CDR2 sequences are DFQATT and SNEGSKA (reference sequence). V lost 3 bases and J 4 bases, leaving 9 bases between the germline ends. The CDR3 bases are TGCAGTGCTAGTTGGGCTGGCACCGGGGAGCTGTTTTTT. The encoded protein is CSASWAGTGELFF.

This clonotype has a single count. This rearrangement joins TRBV20-1 to TRBJ1-5; D might be TRBD1 (5 bases). Germline-derived CDR1 and CDR2 are DFQATT and SNEGSKA (reference sequence). The CDR3 consists of 14 residues. Deletions cut 1 base from V and 1 base from J, with 8 bases between. CDR3 sequence (DNA): TGCAGTGCTAGAGGGACACTAAGCAATCAGCCCCAGCATTTT. Residues: CSARGTLSNQPQHF.

The rearrangement uses TRBV10-3 and TRBJ1-6; 8 bases map to TRBD1. The CDR3 contains 15 residues. V lost 6 bases and J lost 9; bases outside the gene matches: 10. Germline loops: CDR1 ENHRY, CDR2 SYGVKD. In DNA form, the CDR3 reads TGTGCCATCAGCATCGACAGGGGCGGCGGTTCACCCCTCCACTTT. Encoded protein: CAISIDRGGGSPLHF.

This clonotype was picked up one time. The chain combines TRBV6-5 with TRBJ2-1; D unresolved. Germline V lookup: CDR1 MNHEY, CDR2 SVGAGI. The CDR3 totals 16 residues. V was trimmed by 0 bases and J by 3 bases, leaving 12 bases between them. The CDR3 DNA is TGTGCCAGCAGTTACTCTTTCTCTTCGGTCTACAATGAGCAGTTCTTC. Protein sequence: CASSYSFSSVYNEQFF.

The chain links TRBV7-2 to TRBJ2-4, with 8 nucleotides matching TRBD2. The tail of the sequence fits TRBJ2-7 better, so the J call may be wrong. Germline V gene sequence: CDR1 SGHTA, CDR2 FQGNSA. This CDR3 has 15 amino acids. The chain's CDR3 is CASSLGPGGRSEQYF. The CDR3 nucleotides are TGTGCCAGCAGCTTAGGACCGGGAGGGCGTAGCGAGCAGTACTTC.

This chain links TRBV28 with TRBJ1-1, with D tentatively TRBD1 (6 bases). Trimming stripped 6 bases from V and 8 bases from J, with 13 bases between. The length of the CDR3 is 12 residues. Germline V gene data show CDR1 as MDHEN and CDR2 as SYDVKM. CDR3 coding DNA: TGTGCCAGCAGACTCAGGGGAAGAGAAGCTTTCTTT. It codes for CASRLRGREAFF.

In the case of this clonotype: Given a much more abundant clone one base away, this may be a read error. The rearrangement uses TRBV4-2 and TRBJ2-5; D is perhaps TRBD1 or TRBD2 (5 bases each). This CDR3 has 16 amino acids. The V gene's germline CDR1 is LGHNA and CDR2 YNFKEQ. CDR3 sequence: CAGSHGTRETEETQYF. For the CDR3, the DNA is TGTGCCGGCAGCCACGGCACAAGGGAGACAGAAGAGACCCAGTACTTC.

This clonotype was detected only a few times. The V call is TRBV7-3, the J call TRBJ2-3; D possibly corresponds to TRBD2 (5 bases). CDR3 length: 14 amino acids. Germline-derived CDR1 and CDR2 are SGHTA and FQGTGA. Deletions cut 5 bases from V and 4 bases from J, with 13 bases between. CDR3 DNA sequence: TGTGCCAGCAGCCTCAACTTGCGGGCAGATACGCAGTATTTT. Residues: CASSLNLRADTQYF.

The V gene is TRBV7-2, the J gene TRBJ1-1; D gene uncertain. Looked up from germline, CDR1 is SGHTA and CDR2 is FQGNSA. The V end lost 1 base, the J end lost 2 bases, and 8 bases lay between the germline ends. The CDR3 length is 14 residues. The DNA for the CDR3 is TGTGCCAGCAGCTTAGAGGTCAGCAACACTGAAGCTTTCTTT. It yields the protein CASSLEVSNTEAFF.

This chain uses TRBV5-1 with TRBJ1-2; D is perhaps TRBD1 (5 bases). Deletions cut 0 bases from V and 6 bases from J, with 15 bases between. Looked up from germline, CDR1 is SGHRS and CDR2 is YFSETQ. The CDR3 is 15 amino acids. The CDR3 sequence: CASSLVSERGDGYTF. In DNA, the CDR3 is TGCGCCAGCAGCTTGGTTTCAGAGCGGGGCGATGGCTACACCTTC.

The chain has TRBV5-6 and TRBJ1-5; the D gene is possibly TRBD1 (5 bases). Between the trimmed V and J ends, which lost 2 bases and 5 bases, there was a span of 11 bases. The CDR3 is made up of 14 amino acids. CDR1 is SGHDT, CDR2 YYEEEE, per germline. CDR3 region: CASSFGQGDQPQHF. The CDR3 bases are TGTGCCAGCAGCTTTGGGCAGGGCGATCAGCCCCAGCATTTT.

In its sample, this clonotype was seen a few times. The V and J genes are TRBV20-1 and TRBJ2-7; the match to TRBD2 covers 8 bases. The germline V gene encodes CDR1 DFQATT and CDR2 SNEGSKA (reference sequence). The CDR3 extends over 12 amino acids. Unmatched junction bases numbered 0, after V lost 3 bases and J lost 2 bases. CDR3: CSASGRAYEQYF. The CDR3 nucleotides read TGCAGTGCTAGCGGGAGGGCCTACGAGCAGTACTTC.

The chain has TRBV7-3 and TRBJ2-1, with TRBD2 identical over 11 bases. The V segment lost 1 base and the J segment 5 bases; nucleotides outside the gene matches: 4. Germline-derived CDR1 and CDR2 are SGHTA and FQGTGA. This CDR3 comprises 16 residues. CDR3 sequence reads: CASSLMGLAENNEQFF. DNA of the CDR3: TGTGCCAGCAGCTTAATGGGACTAGCGGAAAACAATGAGCAGTTCTTC.

This clonotype has just a few counts. The gene calls are TRBV29-1 and TRBJ2-3, with a tentative D call TRBD2 (6 bases). This CDR3 spans 12 amino acids. Germline V gene lookup returns CDR1 SQVTM and CDR2 ANQGSEA. The V end lost 4 bases, the J end lost 4 bases, and 9 bases lay between the germline ends. The CDR3, as DNA: TGCAGCGTTGCTAGCGAGGCAGATACGCAGTATTTT. Protein product: CSVASEADTQYF.

This clonotype was seen many times. This chain connects TRBV4-3 to TRBJ2-1, with 14 bases aligning to TRBD2. The trim removed 0 bases at V and 7 bases at J, leaving 5 bases unmatched. The CDR3 extends over 17 amino acids. From germline, CDR1 is LGHNA and CDR2 YSLEER. The CDR3 nucleotides read TGCGCCAGCAGCCAAGATGAGACTAGCGGGAGGGGAAATGAGCAGTTCTTC. Its protein is CASSQDETSGRGNEQFF.

The genes are TRBV7-2 and TRBJ2-5; D not resolved. CDR3 length: 13 amino acids. V lost 4 bases and J lost 1, with 7 bases in between. CDR1 is SGHTA and CDR2 is FQGNSA in the germline V gene. The CDR3 DNA reads as TGTGCCAGCAGCTCCTTCGGCCAAGAGACCCAGTACTTC. As protein: CASSSFGQETQYF.